This T cell receptor beta chain stems from a study of OX40 agonist ivuxolimab in advanced cancers. Study information: The patients received agonistic anti-OX40 (CD134) antibody ivuxolimab. Patients received intravenous ivuxolimab every 2 weeks at 0.01 to 10 mg/kg. Participants averaged about 60 years of age (range about 23 to 80) and were roughly 80% male. Broader study findings: Fewer expanded clones were found on average in CD4+ than in CD8+ T cells.

Germline V gene sequence: CDR1 MDHEN, CDR2 SYDVKM. V was shortened by 2 bases and J by 6 bases, with 11 bases between the two germline ends. The CDR3 is made up of 14 amino acids. Comments on this clone: Its antigen is still unknown.

Generated by immunoSEQ multiplex PCR, the TCRdb table keeps only in-frame clones and is missing some. The table has around 19,000 clones, just over 90% seen once. The sequence was collected from an adult with an advanced solid tumor such as melanoma, head and neck, liver or kidney cancer. The chain employs TRBV28 and TRBJ1-5; a possible D gene is TRBD1 (5 bases). Sequences were derived from CD4+ or CD8+ T cells sorted from blood, sampled in a trial of the OX40 agonist ivuxolimab. The CDR3 DNA reads as TGTGCCAGCAGTTTAACGCTGGGGGTTCAGCCCCAGCATTTT. Translating it yields CASSLTLGVQPQHF.